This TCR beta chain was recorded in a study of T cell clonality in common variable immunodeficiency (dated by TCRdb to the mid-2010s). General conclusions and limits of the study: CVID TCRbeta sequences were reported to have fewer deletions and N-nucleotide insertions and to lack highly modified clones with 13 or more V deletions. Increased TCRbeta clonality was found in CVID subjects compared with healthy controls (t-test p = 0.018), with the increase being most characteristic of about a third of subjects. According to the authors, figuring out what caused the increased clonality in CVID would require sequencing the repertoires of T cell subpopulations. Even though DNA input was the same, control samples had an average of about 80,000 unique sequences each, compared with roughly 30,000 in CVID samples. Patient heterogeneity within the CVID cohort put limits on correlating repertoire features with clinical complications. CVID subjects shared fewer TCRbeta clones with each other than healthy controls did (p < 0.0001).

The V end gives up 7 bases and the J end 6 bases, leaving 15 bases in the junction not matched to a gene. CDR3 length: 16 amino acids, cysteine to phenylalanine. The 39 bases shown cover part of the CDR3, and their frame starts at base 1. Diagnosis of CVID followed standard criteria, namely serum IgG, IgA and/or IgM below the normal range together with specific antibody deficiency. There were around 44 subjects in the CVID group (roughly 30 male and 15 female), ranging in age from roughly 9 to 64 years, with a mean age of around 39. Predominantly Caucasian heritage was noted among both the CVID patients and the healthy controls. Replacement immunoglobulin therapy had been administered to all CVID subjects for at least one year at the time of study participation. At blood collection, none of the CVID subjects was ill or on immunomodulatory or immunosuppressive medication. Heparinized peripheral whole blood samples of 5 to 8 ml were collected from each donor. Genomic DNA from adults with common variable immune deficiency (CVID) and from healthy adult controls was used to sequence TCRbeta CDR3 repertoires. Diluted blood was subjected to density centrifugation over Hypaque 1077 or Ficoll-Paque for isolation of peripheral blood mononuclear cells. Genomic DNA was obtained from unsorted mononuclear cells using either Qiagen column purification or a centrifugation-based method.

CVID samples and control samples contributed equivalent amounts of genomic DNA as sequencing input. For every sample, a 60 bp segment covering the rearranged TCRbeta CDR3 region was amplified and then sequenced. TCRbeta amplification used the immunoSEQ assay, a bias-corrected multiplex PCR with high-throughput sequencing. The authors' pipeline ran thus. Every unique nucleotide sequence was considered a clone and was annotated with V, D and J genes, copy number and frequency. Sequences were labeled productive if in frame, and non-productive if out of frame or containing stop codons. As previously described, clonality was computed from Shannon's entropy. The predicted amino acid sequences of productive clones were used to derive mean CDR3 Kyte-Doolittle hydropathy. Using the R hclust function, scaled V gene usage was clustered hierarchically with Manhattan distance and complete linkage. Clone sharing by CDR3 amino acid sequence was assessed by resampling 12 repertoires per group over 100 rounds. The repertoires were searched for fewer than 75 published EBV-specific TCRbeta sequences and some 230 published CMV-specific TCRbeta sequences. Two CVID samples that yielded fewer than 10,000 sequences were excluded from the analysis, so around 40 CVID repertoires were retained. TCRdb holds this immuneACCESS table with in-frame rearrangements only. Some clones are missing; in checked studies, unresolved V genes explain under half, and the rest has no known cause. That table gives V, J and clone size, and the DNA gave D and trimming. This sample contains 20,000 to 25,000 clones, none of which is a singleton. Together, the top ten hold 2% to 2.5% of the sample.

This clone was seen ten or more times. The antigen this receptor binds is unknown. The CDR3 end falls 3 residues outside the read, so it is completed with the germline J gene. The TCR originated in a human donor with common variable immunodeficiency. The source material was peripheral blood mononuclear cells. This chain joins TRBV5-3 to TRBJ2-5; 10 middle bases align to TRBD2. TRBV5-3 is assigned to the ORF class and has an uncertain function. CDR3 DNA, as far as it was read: TGTGCCAGATCATTTCCGGGACTAGCGTACTCCAAGACC. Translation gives CARSFPGLAYSKT. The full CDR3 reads CARSFPGLAYSKTQYF.